One sample yielded the 31 T cell receptor beta chains listed below, sequenced in a study of cytomegalovirus exposure and HLA in healthy donors. PCR was performed using 60 Vbeta and 13 Jbeta primers. Profiled with immunoSEQ multiplex PCR; TCRdb holds only in-frame clones, not every one. The profile shows roughly 190,000 clones, more than 75% of them singletons. The sequenced sample was PBMCs. The receptor set was obtained from a man in his forties in good health and CMV-seropositive.

This sequence joins TRBV7-2 and TRBJ2-7; 8 bases map to TRBD2. Germline loops: CDR1 SGHTA, CDR2 FQGNSA. The CDR3 covers 14 residues. V lost 3 bases to trimming and J lost 3 bases; unmatched junction nucleotides: 4. CDR3 bases: TGTGCCAGCAGCTTTCCGGGACTAGTCTACGAGCAGTACTTC. This codes for CASSFPGLVYEQYF.

The V call is TRBV5-1, the J call TRBJ1-5; 9 bases agree with TRBD1. Germline-derived CDR1 and CDR2 are SGHRS and YFSETQ. The CDR3 has 16 amino acids. J lost 7 bases, V lost 4 bases, and 12 bases had no gene match. The CDR3, as DNA: TGCGCCAGCAGCCTGGACAGGGGACAAGAGCGCCAGCCCCAGCATTTT. Amino acids: CASSLDRGQERQPQHF.

The chain carries TRBV21-1 and TRBJ2-5; TRBD2, the D gene given by the table, was not confirmed from the DNA. TRBV21-1 is labeled a pseudogene. The CDR3 contains 13 residues. The CDR3 loop reads CASSKEEEETQYF. The CDR3 DNA is TGTGCCAGCAGCAAAGAGGAGGAAGAGACCCAGTACTTC.

The count of this clone is one. The gene calls are TRBV5-1 and TRBJ1-3; D call uncertain. The germline gives CDR1 SGHRS, CDR2 YFSETQ. The V gene lost 2 bases and the J gene lost 0 bases, with 15 bases spanning the gap. This CDR3 contains 17 residues. CDR3 region: CASSFGGRGDSGNTIYF. The CDR3 nucleotides are TGCGCCAGCAGCTTTGGAGGGCGGGGTGACTCTGGAAACACCATATATTTT.

The rearrangement uses TRBV15 and TRBJ2-7; no reliable D call. From germline, CDR1 is LNHNV and CDR2 YYDKDF (reference sequence). This CDR3 is built from 12 residues. Trimming shortened V by 5 bases and J by 2 bases, and 7 bases separated the two germline ends. The CDR3 protein is CATSGDTYEQYF. CDR3 nucleotide sequence: TGTGCCACCAGCGGTGACACCTACGAGCAGTACTTC.

The rearrangement joins TRBV28 to TRBJ2-2; TRBD2 aligns across 8 bases. Germline V CDR1 and CDR2: MDHEN, SYDVKM. The CDR3 consists of 15 residues. V lost 7 bases to trimming and J lost 3 bases; unmatched junction nucleotides: 7. CDR3 sequence: CASTPTSADTGELFF. CDR3 bases: TGTGCCAGCACCCCGACTAGCGCGGACACCGGGGAGCTGTTTTTT.

A note on this clone: A junction boundary mismatches the germline segment, possibly from a read error. The rearrangement joins TRBV27 to TRBJ2-5; TRBD1 matches at 8 bases. Germline assignment: CDR1 MNHEY and CDR2 SMNVEV (reference sequence). The CDR3 totals 14 residues. CDR3 DNA: TGTGCCAGCCGTTTTGGCCAGGGGGCTGAGACCCAGTACTTC. Protein: CASRFGQGAETQYF.

This chain links TRBV19 with TRBJ2-3; weak D call: TRBD2 (6 bases). Trimming took off 5 bases at V and 0 bases at J, with 12 bases between the two ends. Germline lookup yields CDR1 LNHDA and CDR2 SQIVND (reference sequence). The CDR3 totals 15 residues. The CDR3 is CASSPRTTSTDTQYF. For the CDR3, the DNA is TGTGCCAGTAGTCCCCGGACTACAAGCACAGATACGCAGTATTTT. Full variable domain (remainder filled in from reference TRBV19 and TRBJ2-3): DGGITQSPKYLFRKEGQNVTLSCEQNLNHDAMYWYRQDPGQGLRLIYYSQIVNDFQKGDIAEGYSVSREKKESFPLTVTSAQKNPTAFYLCASSPRTTSTDTQYFGPGTRLTVL.

This rearrangement joins TRBV12-5 to TRBJ1-6; perhaps TRBD1 as D (6 bases). Germline V gene data show CDR1 as LGHNT and CDR2 as FRNRAP. The CDR3 spans 17 residues. V gave up 0 bases and J gave up 5 bases, with 14 bases separating them. CDR3 region: CASGLVQGIQNNSPLHF. CDR3 coding DNA: TGTGCTAGTGGTTTGGTACAGGGTATCCAGAATAATTCACCCCTCCACTTT.

V and J are TRBV6-5 and TRBJ2-1, with 13 bases identical to TRBD2. The CDR3 loop spans 15 amino acids. The V segment lost 6 bases and the J segment 7 bases; nucleotides outside the gene matches: 6. Per germline, CDR1 MNHEY and CDR2 SVGAGI. CDR3 amino acids: CASSRTSGGKNEQFF. The CDR3 DNA reads TGTGCCAGCAGCAGGACTAGCGGGGGTAAGAATGAGCAGTTCTTC.

V is TRBV4-2 and J is TRBJ2-2; 10 nucleotides align to TRBD1. The J segment lost 5 bases and the V segment lost 2 bases, leaving 11 bases of the junction unmatched. The germline V gene encodes CDR1 LGHNA and CDR2 YNFKEQ. This CDR3 is 18 amino acids long. The CDR3 DNA follows: TGTGCCAGCAGCCAACCCAGACAGGGGGCCACACGAACCGGGGAGCTGTTTTTT. Its protein product is CASSQPRQGATRTGELFF.

The V gene is TRBV4-2, the J gene TRBJ2-1; 10 nucleotides match TRBD2. This CDR3 contains 15 residues. After removal of 1 base from V and 5 bases from J, the junction contained 2 bases not matched to a gene. Germline V lookup: CDR1 LGHNA, CDR2 YNFKEQ. The CDR3 DNA sequence: TGTGCCAGCAGCCAAGGGCTAGCGGGAGACAATGAGCAGTTCTTC. This gives the protein CASSQGLAGDNEQFF.

The V call is TRBV5-6, the J call TRBJ2-7; D might be TRBD2 (6 bases). The ends were cut back, 4 bases at V and 4 bases at J, with 15 bases in the middle. Germline loops: CDR1 SGHDT, CDR2 YYEEEE. This CDR3 region has 14 residues. The CDR3 spells CASSPADGGYEQYF. The CDR3 DNA reads as TGTGCCAGCAGCCCGGCTGACGGGGGTTACGAGCAGTACTTC.

The gene calls are TRBV30 and TRBJ2-3; tentatively, D is TRBD2 (6 bases). The CDR3 runs 14 residues. Germline values: CDR1 GTSNPN, CDR2 SVGIG (reference sequence). V was clipped by 6 bases and J by 6 bases, with 19 bases between them. CDR3 protein: CACGSGLLVDTQYF. The CDR3 bases are TGTGCCTGTGGGTCGGGACTCCTGGTGGATACGCAGTATTTT. Combining the CDR3 with reference TRBV30 and TRBJ2-3 gives the whole variable domain SQTIHQWPATLVQPVGSPLSLECTVEGTSNPNLYWYRQAAGRGLQLLFYSVGIGQISSEVPQNLSASRPQDRQFILSSKKLLLSDSGFYLCACGSGLLVDTQYFGPGTRLTVL.

The V gene is TRBV10-3, the J gene TRBJ2-1; 8 nucleotides line up with TRBD2. Germline lookup yields CDR1 ENHRY and CDR2 SYGVKD. This CDR3 is built from 18 residues. Losses at the gene ends were 5 bases for V and 2 bases for J; bases not matched to a gene: 14. CDR3 loop: CAISSGREAEKTYNEQFF. The CDR3, as DNA: TGTGCCATCAGTTCGGGGCGGGAGGCCGAGAAGACCTACAATGAGCAGTTCTTC.

In the case of this clone: Its ends do not fully match the called genes, so a read error is possible. The chain couples TRBV7-9 to TRBJ1-2, with D uncertain. The CDR3 sequence is 13 residues long. Germline CDR1 SEHNR, CDR2 FQNEAQ (reference sequence). In nucleotides, the CDR3 is TGTTCCAGCAGCAGAAGTACGGTATATGGCTACACCTTC. Protein product: CSSSRSTVYGYTF.

The chain recombines TRBV7-2 with TRBJ2-5; D perhaps matches TRBD2 (6 bases). In germline, CDR1 is SGHTA, CDR2 FQGNSA. Trimming left V 4 bases short and J 1 base short, with 10 bases between. This CDR3 comprises 14 residues. DNA for the CDR3: TGTGCCAGCAGCTCCCGGGACTTCCAAGAGACCCAGTACTTC. It is translated as CASSSRDFQETQYF.

This clone showed up just a few times. The chain links TRBV10-3 to TRBJ2-7; 12 bases are shared with TRBD1. Germline assignment: CDR1 ENHRY and CDR2 SYGVKD. This CDR3 region has 16 residues. V lost 4 bases to trimming and J lost 6 bases; unmatched junction nucleotides: 10. The CDR3 coding sequence is TGTGCCATCAGTGTTCCGGGACAGGGGGCCCAGGGCGAGCAGTACTTC. Translated, it gives CAISVPGQGAQGEQYF.

Here the CDR3 reads CASSPASTDTQYF. In nucleotides, the CDR3 is TGTGCCAGCTCACCGGCCAGCACAGATACGCAGTATTTT. The chain joins TRBV18 to TRBJ2-3, with D uncertain. The CDR3 sequence is 13 residues long. Germline lookup yields CDR1 KGHSH and CDR2 LQKENI. The V end was cut by 3 bases, the J end by 0 bases, with 4 bases between.

The genes are TRBV10-1 and TRBJ1-1, with TRBD1 as a possible D gene (5 bases). CDR1 is WNHNN, CDR2 SYGVQD, per germline (reference sequence). V gave up 0 bases and J gave up 0 bases, with 8 bases separating them. The CDR3 extends over 15 amino acids. CDR3 residues: CASSESGGLNTEAFF. CDR3 DNA: TGCGCCAGCAGTGAGTCGGGGGGGTTGAACACTGAAGCTTTCTTT.

This chain connects TRBV7-8 to TRBJ1-1, with D possibly TRBD1 on 6 matching bases. This CDR3 has 12 residues. The V gene's germline CDR1 is SGHVS and CDR2 FQNEAQ. Trimming took 5 bases from V and 6 from J, leaving 10 bases between them. Written as DNA, the CDR3 is TGTGCCAGCAGCGCCAGGGGAGCTGAAGCTTTCTTT. It translates to CASSARGAEAFF.

V is TRBV11-2 and J is TRBJ2-3; D is ambiguous. CDR1 and CDR2 (germline): SGHAT, FQNNGV. V was pared by 2 bases and J by 4 bases, with 4 bases between. The CDR3 contains 12 residues. In DNA, the CDR3 is TGTGCCAGCAGCTTATATTCAGATACGCAGTATTTT. Translated, it gives CASSLYSDTQYF.

This clone was seen once. This sequence joins TRBV5-1 and TRBJ2-3, with TRBD2 matching 7 bases. The length of the CDR3 is 17 residues. The J segment lost 0 bases and the V segment lost 0 bases, leaving 7 bases of the junction unmatched. Germline CDR1 reads SGHRS; CDR2 reads YFSETQ. This CDR3 is CASSLGGLPSSTDTQYF. The DNA for the CDR3 is TGCGCCAGCAGCTTGGGGGGACTACCTTCCAGCACAGATACGCAGTATTTT.

The genes are TRBV6-5 and TRBJ2-1; D gene uncertain. This CDR3 is built from 13 residues. Germline V gene lookup returns CDR1 MNHEY and CDR2 SVGAGI. Trimming took 0 bases from V and 6 from J, leaving 6 bases between them. The CDR3 spells CASSYSQFNEQFF. CDR3 nucleotide sequence: TGTGCCAGCAGTTACTCGCAGTTCAATGAGCAGTTCTTC.

This chain joins TRBV6-1 and TRBJ2-2, with 9 bases lining up with TRBD1. CDR1 is MNHNS and CDR2 is SASEGT in the germline V gene. The CDR3 is 16 amino acids. After removal of 1 base from V and 6 bases from J, the junction contained 6 bases not matched to a gene. CDR3 nucleotide sequence: TGTGCCAGCAGTGAAGTGAGACAGGGGGGATCCGGGGAGCTGTTTTTT. As protein: CASSEVRQGGSGELFF.

The rearrangement uses TRBV11-1 and TRBJ2-7; 8 bases match TRBD2. Germline V gives CDR1 SGHAT, CDR2 FQDESV (reference sequence). The CDR3 is 13 amino acids. J lost 8 bases, V lost 0 bases, and 3 bases had no gene match. CDR3 sequence reads: CASSLAISGKQYF. In DNA form, the CDR3 reads TGTGCCAGCAGCTTAGCAATTAGCGGGAAGCAGTACTTC.

As concerns this clone: At one end the junction does not follow the germline gene, possibly because of a read error. This chain uses TRBV5-5 with TRBJ1-1; D perhaps matches TRBD1 (6 bases). The V gene's germline CDR1 is SGHKS and CDR2 YYEKEE (reference sequence). The CDR3 length is 14 residues. The CDR3: CASSLDYRDTLPRF. CDR3 coding DNA: TGTGCCAGCAGCTTGGACTACCGGGACACCTTGCCACGATTT.

This chain joins TRBV19 and TRBJ2-1, with a possible D match to TRBD2 (7 bases). The V end lost 5 bases, the J end lost 5 bases, and 22 bases lay between the germline ends. The CDR3 is 17 amino acids. The germline V gene has CDR1 LNHDA and CDR2 SQIVND (reference sequence). The CDR3 sequence is CASSYRIGGLGDNEQFF. CDR3 sequence (DNA): TGTGCCAGTAGTTACCGTATCGGGGGGCTAGGGGACAATGAGCAGTTCTTC.

The rearrangement links TRBV27 to TRBJ2-1; D might be TRBD2 (6 bases). Germline CDR1 is MNHEY and CDR2 is SMNVEV (reference sequence). The V end was cut by 2 bases, the J end by 0 bases, with 17 bases between. The CDR3 is 18 amino acids. This chain's CDR3 is CASSLGVRRRVSYNEQFF. The CDR3 DNA sequence: TGTGCCAGCAGTTTAGGGGTGAGGAGGAGGGTCTCCTACAATGAGCAGTTCTTC.

This clone was counted between two and nine times. This chain joins TRBV10-3 and TRBJ1-1; weak D call: TRBD1 (6 bases). The CDR3 is made up of 13 amino acids. V gave up 0 bases and J gave up 7 bases, with 9 bases separating them. Germline V lookup: CDR1 ENHRY, CDR2 SYGVKD. The CDR3 DNA sequence: TGTGCCATCAGTGAGTCCCGGGACATTGAAGCTTTCTTT. Its protein is CAISESRDIEAFF.

The chain couples TRBV6-5 to TRBJ2-5, with 10 bases identical to TRBD1. After removal of 5 bases from V and 6 bases from J, the junction contained 6 bases not matched to a gene. Germline V gene data show CDR1 as MNHEY and CDR2 as SVGAGI. The CDR3 totals 14 residues. This CDR3 is CASSLGTGVQTQYF. Written as DNA, the CDR3 is TGTGCCAGCAGTCTCGGGACAGGGGTGCAGACCCAGTACTTC.